This TCR beta chain stems from a study of blood T cells in healthy people across ages (dated by TCRdb to about 2015). Study-wide context: Template switching captured roughly one uniquely barcoded TCR beta cDNA molecule per two T cells in model experiments. Using the same blood draw, the study looked at two additional independent replicas of 1 million unique cDNA reads for two donors, one aged 18 to 30 and the other aged 80 or older. Four age groups were formed from the donors: young (average approximately 16 years), middle-aged (just under 40), aged (around 68) and long-lived (about 80). Age-related changes in TCR beta repertoire diversity were measured in the study by deep sequencing normalized with unique cDNA molecular identifiers.

The CDR3 goes from the cysteine to the phenylalanine over 15 residues. Only CDR3 DNA remains: 45 bases, in frame from the first base. V is pruned by 1 base and J by 4 bases, leaving 3 bases of the junction without a gene match. The germline V gene gives CDR1 as SGHTA and CDR2 as FQGNSA. The roughly 39 donors, aged roughly 6 to 100 years, were systemically healthy Caucasian individuals from Russia. Around 9.9 milliliters of peripheral blood were collected from each donor into EDTA-treated Vacutainer tubes. Ficoll-Paque density-gradient centrifugation was used to isolate PBMCs, with at least 6 million per sample. Total RNA was extracted from PBMCs with Trizol reagent, with at least 6 micrograms obtained per sample. Naive CD45RAhigh/CD27high T cell percentages were measured by flow cytometry on a PBMC aliquot from every donor. The receptor library was made with 5' RACE. The instrument was an Illumina HiSeq 2500. The second PCR ran for roughly 6 to 11 cycles and used a J-beta primer mix along with a sample-barcoded 5' primer. A unique molecular identifier was introduced onto each TCR beta cDNA molecule by a template-switch 5' adaptor carrying 12 random nucleotides. At least 2.5 million CDR3-containing paired-end reads were obtained from each sample. First-strand cDNA was synthesized from all RNA with the Mint cDNA synthesis kit, primed by a TRBC-specific oligonucleotide. After uracil-DNA glycosylase treatment, a first 18-cycle PCR used universal primers M1SS and BC2_uni_R on all cDNA. Per the source publication's procedure: For normalization, 1 million high-quality reads, each with a distinct molecular identifier, were randomly selected from each sample. Reads sharing molecular identifiers were discarded rather than binned into consensus sequences. MiTCR, set to a Q25 quality threshold and the strictest error-elimination algorithm, was used for CDR3 identification, clonotype clustering and error correction. Lower-bound total TCR beta diversity was estimated with a nonparametric unseen species model using Euler transformation. Clones were called with MiXCR by TCRdb after fastp trimmed the public reads at Q25, and only in-frame beta chains were retained. Merged by CDR3 protein, the rows form single entries marked with the most common genes and DNA. The V and J calls and clone size come from TCRdb's table, not from the authors' own analysis. The sample data list 600,000 to 850,000 distinct CDR3 sequences, and 25% of these were observed just once. In total, the top ten clones hold 9.4% of the sample.

This clonotype was detected only a few times. The antigen it recognizes is unknown. No clone much larger than this one lies a single base away; base qualities are absent. Broad study findings and their caveats: Bulk unsorted PBMC profiling prevented conclusive comparison of naive and antigen-experienced compartments. Observed TCR beta diversity per million T cells fell roughly linearly with age, and a significant reduction was already apparent by age approximately 41. Compared with the aged group, the long-lived group had more naive CD4+ T cells, fewer expanded clones and increased TCR diversity, a pattern suggesting age selection. Donor CMV infection status was unknown, potentially confounding age-related changes in expanded clonotypes. Total diversity estimates from one million sequenced T cells were considered lower bounds and underestimates. A strong correlation was found between observed TCR beta diversity and the percentage of naive T cells measured by flow cytometry.

This sample also appeared in a second study, on T cells of mothers and their children. As the second paper documents: Nine systemically healthy Caucasian individuals served as donors, namely three mothers together with their six children. cDNA synthesis used all of the extracted RNA, with roughly 1.5 ug of RNA in each 15 ul reaction. In the second PCR, sample barcodes and 2-4 random nucleotides were introduced via the M1S primer. More than 8 million TCR beta CDR3 reads were obtained from each mother, and about 3 million reads were obtained from each child. TCR recombination output is similarly shaped by thymic selection in related and unrelated pairs, with a minor effect exerted by inherited differences. Related mother-child pairs always showed normalized repertoire overlap that was slightly higher than in unrelated mother-child pairs, though the difference was never significant. No persistent microchimeric T cell clones were found, with a detection sensitivity of approximately 95 clones per million clonotypes. The study used deep NGS to compare TCR beta repertoires of mothers and children, seeking features distinguishing related mother-child pairs from unrelated individuals. Mothers averaged approximately 41 +/- 4 years of age and children averaged roughly 12 +/- 4 years. After adapters were ligated using NEBNext reagents, the libraries underwent 100+100 nt paired-end sequencing on an Illumina HiSeq 2000. To prevent cross-contamination, the mother and child libraries were prepared a month apart and were sequenced in separate runs. For each donor, somewhere between about 450,000 and 2,100,000 distinct TCR beta clonotypes were identified. Naive TCR beta clonotypes were estimated from low-frequency clonotypes matched to each donor's FACS-determined naive share, without sorting.

The sequencing input was blood. The receptor's source is a boy between 10 and 17 years old in good health. Rearrangement joined TRBV7-2 to TRBJ2-5; TRBD2 aligns with 10 central bases. The DNA sequence follows: TGTGCCAGCAGCTTAGGGGTAGCGGGAGGAGAGACCCAGTACTTC. Translation gives CASSLGVAGGETQYF.